This T cell receptor beta chain was sequenced during a study of blood T cell repertoires in COVID-19. In the study overall: Spain, Italy and the United States supplied samples that represented acute and convalescent COVID-19. Sample material is recorded as cDNA or gDNA derived from T cells, B-cell-depleted T cells, or PBMCs.

Per the authors' pipeline: Estimated nucleated cell counts came from reference gene primer amplification. Profiled with immunoSEQ multiplex PCR; TCRdb holds only in-frame clones, not every one. V, J and clone size derive from that table, while D and trimming were established from the DNA sequence. The sample lists some 120,000 clones, 55% to 75% occurring once. This CDR3 is 13 amino acids long. CDR1 and CDR2 from the germline V gene are LGHDT and YNNKEL (reference sequence). V lost 3 bases, J lost 7 bases, and 12 bases lay in between. This receptor was identified in a human donor with acute or convalescent COVID-19. The donor label of this sample is uncertain. The rearrangement uses TRBV3-1 (or the pseudogene TRBV3-2) and TRBJ2-5; D possibly corresponds to TRBD2 (6 bases). Material for sequencing was peripheral blood. CDR3 nucleotide sequence: TGTGCCAGCAGCCAGGAACGAGCGGGGACCCAGTACTTC. It yields the protein CASSQERAGTQYF.